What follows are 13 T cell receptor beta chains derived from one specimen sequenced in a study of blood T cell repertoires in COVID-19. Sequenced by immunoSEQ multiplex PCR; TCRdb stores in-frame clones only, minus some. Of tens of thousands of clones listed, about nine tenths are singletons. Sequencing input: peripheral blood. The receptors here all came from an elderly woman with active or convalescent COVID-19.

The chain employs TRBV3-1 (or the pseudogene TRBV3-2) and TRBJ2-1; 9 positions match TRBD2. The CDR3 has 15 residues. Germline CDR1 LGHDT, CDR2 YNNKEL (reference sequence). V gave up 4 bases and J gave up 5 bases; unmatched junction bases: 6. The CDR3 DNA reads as TGTGCCAGCAGCCGAGCGGGGGGCTTCAACAATGAGCAGTTCTTC. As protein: CASSRAGGFNNEQFF.

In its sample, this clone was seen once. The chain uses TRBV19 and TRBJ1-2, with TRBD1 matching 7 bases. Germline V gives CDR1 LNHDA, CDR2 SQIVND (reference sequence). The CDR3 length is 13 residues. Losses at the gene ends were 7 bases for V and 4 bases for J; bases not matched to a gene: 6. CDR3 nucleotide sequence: TGTGCCAGTAAAGGGGGCAGCATCTATGGCTACACCTTC. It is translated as CASKGGSIYGYTF.

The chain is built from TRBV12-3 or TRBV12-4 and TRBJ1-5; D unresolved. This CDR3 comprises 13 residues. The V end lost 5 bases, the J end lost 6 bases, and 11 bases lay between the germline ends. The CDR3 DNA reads TGTGCCAGCAGTCCCCGGGTATTTCAGCCCCAGCATTTT. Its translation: CASSPRVFQPQHF.

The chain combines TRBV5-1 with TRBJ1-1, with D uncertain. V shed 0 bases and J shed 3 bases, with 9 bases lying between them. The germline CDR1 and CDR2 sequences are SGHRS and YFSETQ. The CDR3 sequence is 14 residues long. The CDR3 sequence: CASSLANGDTEAFF. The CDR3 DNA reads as TGCGCCAGCAGCTTGGCCAACGGGGACACTGAAGCTTTCTTT.

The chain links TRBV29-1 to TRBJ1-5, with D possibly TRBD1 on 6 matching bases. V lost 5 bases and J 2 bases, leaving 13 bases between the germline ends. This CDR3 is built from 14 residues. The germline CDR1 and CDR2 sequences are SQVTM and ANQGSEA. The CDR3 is CSVKGVGGNQPQHF. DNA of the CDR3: TGCAGCGTTAAGGGGGTGGGGGGCAATCAGCCCCAGCATTTT.

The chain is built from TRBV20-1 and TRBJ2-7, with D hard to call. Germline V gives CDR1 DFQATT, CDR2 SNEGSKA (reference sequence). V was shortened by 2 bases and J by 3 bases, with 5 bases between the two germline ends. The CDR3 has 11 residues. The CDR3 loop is CSARPRYEQYF. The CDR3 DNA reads TGCAGTGCTAGACCGCGCTACGAGCAGTACTTC.

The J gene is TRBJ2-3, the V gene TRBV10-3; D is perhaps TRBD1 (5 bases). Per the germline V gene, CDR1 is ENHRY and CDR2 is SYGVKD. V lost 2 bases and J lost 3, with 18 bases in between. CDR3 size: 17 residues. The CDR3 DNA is TGTGCCATCAGTGAGGGGTCTGGGGCGGCAAGTACAGATACGCAGTATTTT. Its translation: CAISEGSGAASTDTQYF.

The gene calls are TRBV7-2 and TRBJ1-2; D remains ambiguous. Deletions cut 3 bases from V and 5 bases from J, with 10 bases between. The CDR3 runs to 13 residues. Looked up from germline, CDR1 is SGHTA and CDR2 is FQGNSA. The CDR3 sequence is CASSLVQDYGYTF. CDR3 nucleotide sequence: TGTGCCAGCAGCTTGGTCCAGGATTATGGCTACACCTTC.

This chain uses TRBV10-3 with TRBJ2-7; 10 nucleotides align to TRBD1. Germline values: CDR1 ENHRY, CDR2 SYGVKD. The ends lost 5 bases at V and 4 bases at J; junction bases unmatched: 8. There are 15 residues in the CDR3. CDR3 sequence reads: CAISKTGQGWYEQYF. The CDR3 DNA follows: TGTGCCATCAGTAAAACGGGACAGGGGTGGTACGAGCAGTACTTC.

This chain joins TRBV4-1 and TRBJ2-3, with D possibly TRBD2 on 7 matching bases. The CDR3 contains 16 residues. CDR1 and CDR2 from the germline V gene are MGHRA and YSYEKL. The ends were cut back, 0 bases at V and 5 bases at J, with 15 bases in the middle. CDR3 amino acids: CASSQELRGDIDTQYF. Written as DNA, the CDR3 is TGCGCCAGCAGCCAAGAATTACGGGGGGACATAGATACGCAGTATTTT.

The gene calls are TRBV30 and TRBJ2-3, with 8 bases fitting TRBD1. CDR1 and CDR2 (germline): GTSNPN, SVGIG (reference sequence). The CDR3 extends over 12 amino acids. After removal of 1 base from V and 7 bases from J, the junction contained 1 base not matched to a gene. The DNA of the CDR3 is TGTGCCTGGAGTGGGACAGGGAATACGCAGTATTTT. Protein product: CAWSGTGNTQYF.

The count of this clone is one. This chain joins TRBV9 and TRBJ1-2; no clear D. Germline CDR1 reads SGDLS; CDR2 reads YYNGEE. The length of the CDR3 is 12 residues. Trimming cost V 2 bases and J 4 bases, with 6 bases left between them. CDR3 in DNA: TGTGCCAGCAGCGTGAGCCCCTATGGCTACACCTTC. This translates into CASSVSPYGYTF.

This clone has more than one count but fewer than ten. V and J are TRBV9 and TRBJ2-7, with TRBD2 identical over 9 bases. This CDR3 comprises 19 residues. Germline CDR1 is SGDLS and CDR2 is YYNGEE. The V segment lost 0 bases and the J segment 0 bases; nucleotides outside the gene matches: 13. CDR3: CASSVAVASGVGSSYEQYF. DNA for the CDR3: TGTGCCAGCAGCGTAGCTGTGGCTAGCGGGGTGGGGTCCTCCTACGAGCAGTACTTC.